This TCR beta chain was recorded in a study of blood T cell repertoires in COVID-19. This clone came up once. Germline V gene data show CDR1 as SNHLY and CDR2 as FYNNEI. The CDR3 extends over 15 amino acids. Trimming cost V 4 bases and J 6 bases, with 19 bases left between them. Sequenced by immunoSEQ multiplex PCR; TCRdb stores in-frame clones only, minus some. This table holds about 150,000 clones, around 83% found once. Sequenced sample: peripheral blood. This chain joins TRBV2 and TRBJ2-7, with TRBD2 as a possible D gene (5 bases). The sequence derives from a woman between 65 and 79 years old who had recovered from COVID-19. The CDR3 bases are TGTGCCAGCAGTGGAGAGCAAATCCCCGGAGGCGAGCAGTACTTC. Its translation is CASSGEQIPGGEQYF.